Listed below are T cell receptor beta chains from one sample, sequenced in a study of T cell responses to AZD1222 COVID-19 vaccine. The protocol was immunoSEQ multiplex PCR, while the TCRdb copy is restricted to in-frame clones and leaves out a portion. This table holds 95,000 to 100,000 clones, about 90% found once. The sample in question was peripheral blood, obtained on day 0 of AZD1222 vaccination. These receptor sequences come from an adult in good health. CDR3s include the opening cysteine and the closing phenylalanine or tryptophan. Each record gives: clone size, J gene, D gene, V gene, CDR3 protein, CDR3 DNA. The D gene is left open where the match is weak. Rows give clone size only sometimes, using once, few, many, or a class for an expanded clone.

abundance: -
j_gene: TRBJ2-3
d_gene: -
v_gene: TRBV19
CDR3aa: CASSPGDRADTQYF
CDR3nt: TGTGCCAGTAGTCCGGGGGACCGGGCAGATACGCAGTATTTT

abundance: -
j_gene: TRBJ1-2
d_gene: -
v_gene: TRBV19
CDR3aa: CASRLDSYNYGYTF
CDR3nt: TGTGCCAGTAGATTGGACAGCTATAACTATGGCTACACCTTC

abundance: -
j_gene: TRBJ2-1
d_gene: -
v_gene: TRBV5-5
CDR3aa: CASSLGLDASYNEQFF
CDR3nt: TGTGCCAGCAGCTTGGGTCTGGATGCCTCCTACAATGAGCAGTTCTTC

abundance: -
j_gene: TRBJ1-1
d_gene: -
v_gene: TRBV10-3
CDR3aa: CASSPPGTEAFF
CDR3nt: TGTGCCTCATCACCCCCAGGGACTGAAGCTTTCTTT

abundance: -
j_gene: TRBJ1-2
d_gene: -
v_gene: TRBV12-3/TRBV12-4
CDR3aa: CASSPGNGYTF
CDR3nt: TGTGCCAGCAGCCCAGGGAATGGCTACACCTTC

abundance: -
j_gene: TRBJ2-1
d_gene: -
v_gene: TRBV9
CDR3aa: CASSVDQMYNEQFF
CDR3nt: TGTGCCAGCAGCGTAGACCAGATGTACAATGAGCAGTTCTTC

abundance: -
j_gene: TRBJ2-3
d_gene: -
v_gene: TRBV29-1
CDR3aa: CSVVRRAGSDTQYF
CDR3nt: TGCAGCGTTGTTCGGAGGGCTGGATCCGATACGCAGTATTTT

abundance: -
j_gene: TRBJ2-7
d_gene: -
v_gene: TRBV6-6
CDR3aa: CASSYPTGGNYEQYF
CDR3nt: TGTGCCAGCAGTTACCCAACCGGAGGGAACTACGAGCAGTACTTC

abundance: -
j_gene: TRBJ2-7
d_gene: TRBD2
v_gene: TRBV27
CDR3aa: CASSNREGLAHEQYF
CDR3nt: TGTGCCAGCAGTAACCGGGAGGGCCTGGCCCACGAGCAGTACTTC

abundance: -
j_gene: TRBJ1-5
d_gene: -
v_gene: TRBV6-2/TRBV6-3
CDR3aa: CASSYGDSLQPQHF
CDR3nt: TGTGCCAGCAGTTACGGGGATTCCCTTCAGCCCCAGCATTTT

abundance: -
j_gene: TRBJ2-7
d_gene: -
v_gene: TRBV5-1
CDR3aa: CASSSPIGLSGNIYEQYF
CDR3nt: TGCGCCAGCAGCTCCCCGATAGGGTTAAGTGGTAATATCTACGAGCAGTACTTC

abundance: -
j_gene: TRBJ1-2
d_gene: -
v_gene: TRBV5-4
CDR3aa: CASSLDRSYGYTF
CDR3nt: TGTGCCAGCAGCTTGGACAGGTCCTATGGCTACACCTTC

abundance: -
j_gene: TRBJ2-1
d_gene: TRBD1
v_gene: TRBV29-1
CDR3aa: CSAADRGQYNEQFF
CDR3nt: TGCAGCGCCGCGGACAGGGGGCAGTACAATGAGCAGTTCTTC

abundance: -
j_gene: TRBJ2-7
d_gene: -
v_gene: TRBV28
CDR3aa: CASSLFLDSQYF
CDR3nt: TGTGCCAGCAGTTTATTTCTGGACAGTCAGTACTTC

abundance: -
j_gene: TRBJ1-5
d_gene: -
v_gene: TRBV5-5
CDR3aa: CASSLGGTLGNQPQHF
CDR3nt: TGTGCCAGCAGCTTAGGGGGGACGCTGGGAAATCAGCCCCAGCATTTT

abundance: -
j_gene: TRBJ1-5
d_gene: -
v_gene: TRBV12-3/TRBV12-4
CDR3aa: CATKGRESQPQHF
CDR3nt: TGTGCCACGAAAGGTCGGGAGAGCCAGCCCCAGCATTTT

abundance: once
j_gene: TRBJ1-5
d_gene: -
v_gene: TRBV7-8
CDR3aa: CASSLEGYSNQPQHF
CDR3nt: TGTGCCAGCAGCTTAGAGGGGTATAGCAATCAGCCCCAGCATTTT

abundance: -
j_gene: TRBJ2-1
d_gene: -
v_gene: TRBV7-9
CDR3aa: CASSLAEPGEQFF
CDR3nt: TGTGCCAGCAGCTTAGCGGAACCTGGAGAGCAGTTCTTC

abundance: -
j_gene: TRBJ2-2
d_gene: -
v_gene: TRBV25-1
CDR3aa: CASRGRELVGELFF
CDR3nt: TGTGCCAGCAGGGGACGGGAGCTGGTCGGGGAGCTGTTTTTT

abundance: -
j_gene: TRBJ1-2
d_gene: TRBD1
v_gene: TRBV7-6
CDR3aa: CASSSGQGAEGYGYTF
CDR3nt: TGTGCCAGCAGCTCGGGACAGGGGGCTGAAGGCTATGGCTACACCTTC

abundance: once
j_gene: TRBJ1-2
d_gene: -
v_gene: TRBV28
CDR3aa: CASSLPGLGGYTF
CDR3nt: TGTGCCAGCAGTCTCCCGGGTTTAGGTGGCTACACCTTC

abundance: -
j_gene: TRBJ1-2
d_gene: -
v_gene: TRBV30
CDR3aa: CAWSVSPAYYYTF
CDR3nt: TGTGCCTGGAGTGTCTCGCCCGCCTATTACTACACCTTC

abundance: -
j_gene: TRBJ2-5
d_gene: -
v_gene: TRBV5-1
CDR3aa: CASSATGTHQETQYF
CDR3nt: TGCGCCAGCAGCGCAACCGGGACACACCAAGAGACCCAGTACTTC

abundance: -
j_gene: TRBJ2-7
d_gene: TRBD2
v_gene: TRBV19
CDR3aa: CASSRGLADSYEQYF
CDR3nt: TGTGCCAGTAGTAGGGGACTAGCGGATTCCTACGAGCAGTACTTC

abundance: -
j_gene: TRBJ2-7
d_gene: TRBD2
v_gene: TRBV10-1
CDR3aa: CASSPGLAVNGEQYF
CDR3nt: TGCGCCAGCAGTCCCGGACTAGCGGTGAATGGGGAGCAGTACTTC

abundance: -
j_gene: TRBJ1-6
d_gene: -
v_gene: TRBV14
CDR3aa: CASSPIRGGSPLHF
CDR3nt: TGTGCCAGCAGCCCAATCAGGGGAGGTTCACCCCTCCACTTT

abundance: -
j_gene: TRBJ2-2
d_gene: -
v_gene: TRBV13
CDR3aa: CASGGGLGSGELFF
CDR3nt: TGTGCCAGCGGAGGCGGCTTAGGCTCCGGGGAGCTGTTTTTT

abundance: once
j_gene: TRBJ2-7
d_gene: -
v_gene: TRBV5-1
CDR3aa: CASGPRGGEQYF
CDR3nt: TGCGCCAGCGGGCCCAGGGGAGGCGAGCAGTACTTC

abundance: -
j_gene: TRBJ2-1
d_gene: -
v_gene: TRBV11-2
CDR3aa: CASSPTRAMISSYNEQFF
CDR3nt: TGTGCCAGCAGCCCAACTAGGGCCATGATTAGCTCCTACAATGAGCAGTTCTTC

abundance: few
j_gene: TRBJ1-5
d_gene: -
v_gene: TRBV19
CDR3aa: CASSIWREVQPQHF
CDR3nt: TGTGCCAGTAGTATCTGGAGAGAAGTCCAGCCCCAGCATTTT

abundance: -
j_gene: TRBJ2-2
d_gene: TRBD2
v_gene: TRBV7-2
CDR3aa: CASSPLAGVTGELFF
CDR3nt: TGTGCCAGCAGCCCCTTAGCGGGAGTAACCGGGGAGCTGTTTTTT

abundance: -
j_gene: TRBJ2-1
d_gene: -
v_gene: TRBV24-1
CDR3aa: CATSAAGSYNEQFF
CDR3nt: TGTGCCACCAGTGCAGCAGGATCCTACAATGAGCAGTTCTTC

abundance: -
j_gene: TRBJ2-1
d_gene: -
v_gene: TRBV27
CDR3aa: CASSPLEVRNEQFF
CDR3nt: TGTGCCAGCAGCCCCCTTGAGGTTCGCAATGAGCAGTTCTTC

abundance: -
j_gene: TRBJ2-3
d_gene: -
v_gene: TRBV28
CDR3aa: CASRYGWDTQYF
CDR3nt: TGTGCCAGCAGATACGGGTGGGATACGCAGTATTTT

abundance: -
j_gene: TRBJ2-7
d_gene: -
v_gene: TRBV27
CDR3aa: CASSLGPGGYEQYF
CDR3nt: TGTGCCAGCAGTTTAGGTCCAGGCGGGTACGAGCAGTACTTC

abundance: -
j_gene: TRBJ2-1
d_gene: -
v_gene: TRBV18
CDR3aa: CASSPPEGNEQFF
CDR3nt: TGTGCCAGCTCACCACCGGAGGGCAATGAGCAGTTCTTC

abundance: -
j_gene: TRBJ2-7
d_gene: -
v_gene: TRBV11-2
CDR3aa: CASSPGRGSRHEQYF
CDR3nt: TGTGCCAGCAGCCCAGGGAGAGGGTCTCGCCACGAGCAGTACTTC

abundance: -
j_gene: TRBJ1-2
d_gene: -
v_gene: TRBV28
CDR3aa: CASSPVPGLRGYTF
CDR3nt: TGTGCCAGCAGTCCTGTGCCGGGACTTAGGGGCTACACCTTC

abundance: -
j_gene: TRBJ2-7
d_gene: -
v_gene: TRBV5-1
CDR3aa: CASSLGALGGTQDEQYF
CDR3nt: TGCGCCAGCAGCTTGGGGGCCTTAGGAGGGACCCAGGACGAGCAGTACTTC

abundance: -
j_gene: TRBJ2-7
d_gene: -
v_gene: TRBV11-3
CDR3aa: CASSRNPGDYEQYF
CDR3nt: TGTGCCAGCAGCCGAAACCCGGGGGACTACGAGCAGTACTTC

abundance: -
j_gene: TRBJ2-6
d_gene: -
v_gene: TRBV27
CDR3aa: CASSFGGANVLTF
CDR3nt: TGTGCCAGCAGTTTCGGAGGGGCCAACGTCCTGACTTTC